The rows below give T cell receptor beta chains drawn from one sample of a study of human T cells and chemical hapten exposure. TCRdb re-derived calls from the RACE reads in MiXCR, one entry per CDR3 protein. Of 95,000 to 150,000 distinct CDR3 sequences detected, 11% appear once; the ten largest clones hold under 2.5%. Sample: whole blood, taken in connection with sensitization to the hapten diphenylcyclopropenone (DPC). The source of these receptors is a woman aged 45-65 years with alopecia areata. Some clones in this sample may be carry-over from other donors' samples. The conserved cysteine and the conserved F or W are not part of the CDR3 here.

V gene,J gene,CDR3 protein
TRBV28,TRBJ2-5,ASSSRTGTETQY
TRBV12-5,TRBJ2-3,ASGGLDTQY
TRBV7-2,TRBJ2-4,ASSITGTEKNIQY
TRBV5-1,TRBJ2-5,ASSLAGKLPETQY
TRBV11-2,TRBJ2-3,ASSFLAGRDTQY
TRBV20-1,TRBJ1-2,SAAGEPNYGYT
TRBV9,TRBJ1-1,ASSYTGMNTEAF
TRBV6-2/TRBV6-3,TRBJ1-6,ASKPTGSNSPLH
TRBV9,TRBJ2-3,ASTRLAETDTQY
TRBV6-1,TRBJ2-7,ASRPRGQPYEQY
TRBV20-1,TRBJ1-5,SAPGQGVGHNQPQH
TRBV7-8,TRBJ1-1,ASSLPVEAF
TRBV9,TRBJ2-7,ASSGSGILSYEQY
TRBV11-2,TRBJ2-5,ASSLQGLKETQY
TRBV29-1,TRBJ2-1,SVDDRGRGEFYNEQF
TRBV5-4,TRBJ2-7,ASSRGLPRGRDYEQY
TRBV12-3/TRBV12-4,TRBJ2-1,ASSLVGGTGSDNEQF
TRBV29-1,TRBJ1-2,SVAGTVKNQYGYT
TRBV27,TRBJ2-2,ASSLSENRVTGELF
TRBV6-1,TRBJ2-1,ASSQSTGNPYNEQF
TRBV29-1,TRBJ2-7,SVRAGGEQY
TRBV5-1,TRBJ2-1,ASSLETSGGEQF
TRBV20-1,TRBJ1-1,SARVEAEAF
TRBV4-1,TRBJ2-4,ASSQDNGQVGIQY
TRBV6-2/TRBV6-3,TRBJ2-1,ASSYTGTSRGAGRF
TRBV12-3/TRBV12-4,TRBJ2-3,ASTVSGFSTDTQY
TRBV6-2/TRBV6-3,TRBJ2-2,ASRTGLAGEKAGELF
TRBV29-1,TRBJ2-3,SVALAGVTDTQY